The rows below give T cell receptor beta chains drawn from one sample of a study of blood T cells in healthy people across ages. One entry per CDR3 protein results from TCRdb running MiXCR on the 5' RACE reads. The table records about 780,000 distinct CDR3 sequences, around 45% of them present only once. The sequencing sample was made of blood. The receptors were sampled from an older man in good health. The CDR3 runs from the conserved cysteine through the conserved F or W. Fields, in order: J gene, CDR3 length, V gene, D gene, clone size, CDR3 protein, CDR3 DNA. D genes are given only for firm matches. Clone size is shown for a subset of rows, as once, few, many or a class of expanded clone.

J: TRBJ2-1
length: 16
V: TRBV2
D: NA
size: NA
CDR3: CTSSTLPRLAYNEQFF
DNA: TGTACCAGCAGTACTCTTCCCCGGCTAGCCTACAATGAGCAGTTCTTC

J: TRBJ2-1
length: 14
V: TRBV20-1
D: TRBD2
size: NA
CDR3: CSATQREGLNEQFF
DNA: TGCAGTGCTACCCAGCGGGAGGGCCTGAATGAGCAGTTCTTC

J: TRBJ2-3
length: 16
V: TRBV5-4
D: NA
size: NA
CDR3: CASSYPGTKNTDTQYF
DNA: TGTGCCAGCAGTTATCCCGGGACAAAAAACACAGATACGCAGTATTTT

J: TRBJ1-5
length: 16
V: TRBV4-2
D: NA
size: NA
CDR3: CASSQDWGVPNQPQHF
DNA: TGTGCCAGCAGCCAAGATTGGGGGGTCCCCAATCAGCCCCAGCATTTT

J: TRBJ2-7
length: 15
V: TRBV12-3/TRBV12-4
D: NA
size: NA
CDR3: CASGSDRGISYEQYF
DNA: TGTGCCAGCGGGTCAGACCGGGGGATCTCCTACGAGCAGTACTTC

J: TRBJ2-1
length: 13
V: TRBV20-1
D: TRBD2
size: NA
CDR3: CSALLAGGGEQFF
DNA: TGCAGTGCTCTTCTAGCGGGGGGGGGTGAGCAGTTCTTC

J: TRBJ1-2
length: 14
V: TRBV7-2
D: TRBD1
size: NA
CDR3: CASSSEGADYGYTF
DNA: TGTGCCAGCAGCTCGGAGGGGGCTGACTATGGCTACACCTTC

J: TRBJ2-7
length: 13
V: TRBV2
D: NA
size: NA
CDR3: CASSETWDYEQYF
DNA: TGTGCCAGCAGTGAAACTTGGGATTACGAGCAGTACTTC

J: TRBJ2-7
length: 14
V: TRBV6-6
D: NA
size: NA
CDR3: CASSYGGIVYEQYF
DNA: TGTGCCAGCAGTTACGGCGGGATTGTTTACGAGCAGTACTTC

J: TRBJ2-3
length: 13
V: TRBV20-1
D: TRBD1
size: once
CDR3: CSATDRGTDTQYF
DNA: TGCAGTGCTACCGACAGGGGCACAGATACGCAGTATTTT

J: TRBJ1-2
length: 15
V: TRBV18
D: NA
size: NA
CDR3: CASSPIGGMNSGYTF
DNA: TGTGCCAGCTCACCCATCGGAGGGATGAACTCTGGCTACACCTTC

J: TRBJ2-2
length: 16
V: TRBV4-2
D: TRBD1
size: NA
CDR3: CASSQDRDRYTGELFF
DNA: TGTGCCAGCAGCCAAGACCGGGACAGATACACCGGGGAGCTGTTTTTT

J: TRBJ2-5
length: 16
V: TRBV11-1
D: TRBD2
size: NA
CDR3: CASSFSGTRDRETQYF
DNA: TGTGCCAGCAGCTTTTCCGGGACTAGGGACCGAGAGACCCAGTACTTC

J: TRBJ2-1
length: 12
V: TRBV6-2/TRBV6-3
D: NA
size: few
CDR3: CATLGRLNEQFF
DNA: TGTGCCACCCTGGGCCGGTTGAATGAGCAGTTCTTC

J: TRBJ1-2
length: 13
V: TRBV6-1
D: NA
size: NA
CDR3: CASSDQGNYGYTF
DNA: TGTGCCAGCAGTGACCAGGGCAACTATGGCTACACCTTC

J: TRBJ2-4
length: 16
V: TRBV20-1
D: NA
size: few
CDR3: CSARETTQGVKNIQYF
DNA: TGCAGTGCTAGAGAAACAACACAGGGTGTTAAAAACATTCAGTACTTC

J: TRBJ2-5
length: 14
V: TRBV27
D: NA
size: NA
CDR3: CASSRSGTWVTQYF
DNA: TGTGCCAGCAGCCGTTCAGGGACGTGGGTGACCCAGTACTTC

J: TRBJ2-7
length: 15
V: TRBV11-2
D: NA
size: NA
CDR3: CASSLDFLGPDEQYF
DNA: TGTGCCAGCAGCTTGGATTTCTTGGGTCCTGACGAGCAGTACTTC

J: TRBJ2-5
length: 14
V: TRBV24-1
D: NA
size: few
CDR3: CATSGLDERTEQYF
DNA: TGTGCCACCAGTGGTTTGGACGAGCGTACTGAGCAGTACTTC

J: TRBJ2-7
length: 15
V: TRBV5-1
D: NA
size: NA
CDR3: CASSLTQGGYDEQYF
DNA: TGCGCCAGCAGCTTGACCCAGGGAGGCTACGATGAGCAGTACTTC

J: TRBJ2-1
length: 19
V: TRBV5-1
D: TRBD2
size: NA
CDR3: CASSTRQARLAGTYNEQFF
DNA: TGCGCCAGCAGCACCCGACAGGCACGGCTAGCGGGAACATACAATGAGCAGTTCTTC

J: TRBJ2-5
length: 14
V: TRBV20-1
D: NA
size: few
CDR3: CSARVPGAAETQYF
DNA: TGCAGTGCTAGAGTTCCGGGAGCTGCCGAGACCCAGTACTTC

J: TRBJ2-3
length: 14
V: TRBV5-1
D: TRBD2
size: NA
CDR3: CASSRTSGGGTQYF
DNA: TGCGCCAGCAGCCGGACTAGCGGGGGTGGTACGCAGTATTTT

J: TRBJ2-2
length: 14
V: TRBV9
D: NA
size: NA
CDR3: CASSVVAETGELFF
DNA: TGTGCCAGCAGCGTTGTAGCGGAAACCGGGGAGCTGTTTTTT

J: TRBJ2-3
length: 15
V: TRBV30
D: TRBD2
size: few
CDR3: CAWSLTSGTADTQYF
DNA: TGTGCCTGGAGCTTGACTAGCGGGACTGCAGATACGCAGTATTTT

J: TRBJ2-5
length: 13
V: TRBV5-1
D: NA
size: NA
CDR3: CASSPDGEREQYF
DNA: TGCGCCAGCAGCCCGGACGGTGAACGTGAGCAGTACTTC

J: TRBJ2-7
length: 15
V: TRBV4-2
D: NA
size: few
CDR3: CASSPYGGSSYEQYF
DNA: TGTGCCAGCAGCCCATATGGGGGGAGCTCCTACGAGCAGTACTTC

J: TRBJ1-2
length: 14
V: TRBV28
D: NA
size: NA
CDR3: CASRKAQQSYGYTF
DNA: TGTGCCAGCAGAAAGGCCCAGCAGAGCTATGGCTACACCTTC

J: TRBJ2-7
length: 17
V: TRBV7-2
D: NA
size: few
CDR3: CASSPPPNSGYSYEQYF
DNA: TGTGCCAGCAGCCCCCCCCCCAATAGCGGTTACTCCTACGAGCAGTACTTC

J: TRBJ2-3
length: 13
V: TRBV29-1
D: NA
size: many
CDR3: CSVVFTNTDTQYF
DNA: TGCAGCGTTGTATTTACTAACACAGATACGCAGTATTTT

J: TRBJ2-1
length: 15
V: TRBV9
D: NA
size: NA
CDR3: CASSVVGETYNEQFF
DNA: TGTGCCAGCAGCGTAGTGGGGGAGACCTACAATGAGCAGTTCTTC

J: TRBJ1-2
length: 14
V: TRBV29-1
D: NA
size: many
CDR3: CSVEDLQIDSGYTF
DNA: TGCAGCGTTGAAGATCTTCAAATCGATAGCGGCTACACCTTC

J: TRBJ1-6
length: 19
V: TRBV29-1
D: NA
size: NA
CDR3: CSVEFYQVKGSCYNSPLHF
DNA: TGCAGCGTTGAATTTTATCAGGTGAAGGGGAGCTGCTATAATTCACCCCTCCACTTT

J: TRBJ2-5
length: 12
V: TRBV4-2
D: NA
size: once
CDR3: CASQDSQETQSF
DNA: TGTGCCAGCCAGGACTCTCAAGAGACCCAGTCCTTC

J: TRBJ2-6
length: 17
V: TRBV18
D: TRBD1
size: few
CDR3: CASSPGTGRSGANVLTF
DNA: TGTGCCAGCTCGCCCGGGACAGGCCGCTCTGGGGCCAACGTCCTGACTTTC

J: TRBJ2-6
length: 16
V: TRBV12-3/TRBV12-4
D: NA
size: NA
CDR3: CASSDNREAGANVLTF
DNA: TGTGCCAGCAGCGACAACAGGGAGGCTGGGGCCAACGTCCTGACTTTC

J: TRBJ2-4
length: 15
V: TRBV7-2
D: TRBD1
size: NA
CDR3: CASSSSGTGGIKQYF
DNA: TGTGCCAGCAGCTCCTCCGGGACAGGGGGCATTAAGCAGTACTTC

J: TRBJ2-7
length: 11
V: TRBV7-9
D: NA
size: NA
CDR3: CASTRQSEQYF
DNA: TGTGCCAGCACCCGACAGTCCGAGCAGTACTTC

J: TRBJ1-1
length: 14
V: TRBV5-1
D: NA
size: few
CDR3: CASSPLIGNTEAFF
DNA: TGCGCCAGCAGCCCACTGATAGGAAACACTGAAGCTTTCTTT

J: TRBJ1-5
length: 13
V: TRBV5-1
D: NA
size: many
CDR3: CASSWDSNQPQHF
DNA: TGCGCCAGCAGCTGGGACAGCAATCAGCCCCAGCATTTT

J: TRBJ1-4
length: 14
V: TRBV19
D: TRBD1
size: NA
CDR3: CASSSTGVNEKLFF
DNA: TGTGCCAGTAGTAGTACAGGGGTTAATGAAAAACTGTTTTTT

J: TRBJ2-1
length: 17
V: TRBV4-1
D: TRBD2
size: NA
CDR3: CASSQEGLAGGVNEQFF
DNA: TGCGCCAGCAGCCAAGAGGGACTAGCGGGAGGGGTAAATGAGCAGTTCTTC